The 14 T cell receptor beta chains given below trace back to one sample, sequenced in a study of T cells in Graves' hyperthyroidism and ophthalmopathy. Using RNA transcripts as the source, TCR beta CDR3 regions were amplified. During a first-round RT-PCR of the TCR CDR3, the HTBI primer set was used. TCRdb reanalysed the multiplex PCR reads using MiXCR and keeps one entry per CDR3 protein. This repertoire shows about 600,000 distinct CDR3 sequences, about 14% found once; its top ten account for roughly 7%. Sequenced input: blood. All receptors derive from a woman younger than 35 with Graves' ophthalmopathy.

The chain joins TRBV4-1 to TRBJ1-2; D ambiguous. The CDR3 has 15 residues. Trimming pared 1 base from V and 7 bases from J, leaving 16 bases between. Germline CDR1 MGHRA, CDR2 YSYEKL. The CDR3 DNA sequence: TGCGCCAGCAGCCAAGGGGCCATGTCCGCGGGTGGCTACACCTTC. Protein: CASSQGAMSAGGYTF.

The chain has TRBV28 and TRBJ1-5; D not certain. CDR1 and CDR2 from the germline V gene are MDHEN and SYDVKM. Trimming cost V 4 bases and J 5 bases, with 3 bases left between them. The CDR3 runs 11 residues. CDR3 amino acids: CASSYDQPQHF. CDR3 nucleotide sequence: TGTGCCAGCAGTTACGATCAGCCCCAGCATTTT.

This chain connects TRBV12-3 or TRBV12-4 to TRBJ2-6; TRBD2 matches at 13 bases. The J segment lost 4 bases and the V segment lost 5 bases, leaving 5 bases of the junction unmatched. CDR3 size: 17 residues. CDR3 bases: TGTGCCAGCAGTCCGGGACTAGCGGGGCCCGGGGCCAACGTCCTGACTTTC. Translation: CASSPGLAGPGANVLTF.

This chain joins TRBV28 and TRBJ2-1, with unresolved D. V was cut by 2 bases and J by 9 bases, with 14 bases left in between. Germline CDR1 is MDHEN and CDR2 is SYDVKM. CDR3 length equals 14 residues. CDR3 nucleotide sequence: TGTGCCAGCAGTTTAGGCTCCGCCTGGGGTGAGCAGTTCTTC. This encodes CASSLGSAWGEQFF. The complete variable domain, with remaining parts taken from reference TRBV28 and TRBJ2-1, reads DVKVTQSSRYLVKRTGEKVFLECVQDMDHENMFWYRQDPGLGLRLIYFSYDVKMKEKGDIPEGYSVSREKKERFSLILESASTNQTSMYLCASSLGSAWGEQFFGPGTRLTVL.

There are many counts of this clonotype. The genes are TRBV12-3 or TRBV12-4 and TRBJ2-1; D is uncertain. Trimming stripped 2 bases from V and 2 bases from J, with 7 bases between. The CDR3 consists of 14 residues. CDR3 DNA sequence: TGTGCCAGCAGTTTAATCAGCCCCTACAATGAGCAGTTCTTC. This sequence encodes CASSLISPYNEQFF.

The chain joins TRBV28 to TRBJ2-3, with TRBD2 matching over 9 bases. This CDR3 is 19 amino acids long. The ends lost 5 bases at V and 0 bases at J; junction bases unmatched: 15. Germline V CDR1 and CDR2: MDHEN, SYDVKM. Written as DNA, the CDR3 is TGTGCCAGCAGTCCCCTTACCCTAGCGGGAAGCCCTAGCACAGATACGCAGTATTTT. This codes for CASSPLTLAGSPSTDTQYF.

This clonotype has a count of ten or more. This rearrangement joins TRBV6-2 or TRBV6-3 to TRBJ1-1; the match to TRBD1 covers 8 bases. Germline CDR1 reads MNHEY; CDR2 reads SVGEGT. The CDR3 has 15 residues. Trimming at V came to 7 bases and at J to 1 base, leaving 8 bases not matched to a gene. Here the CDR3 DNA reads TGTGCCAGCAAGCCTCTAACAGGGGGGAACACTGAAGCTTTCTTT. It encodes CASKPLTGGNTEAFF.

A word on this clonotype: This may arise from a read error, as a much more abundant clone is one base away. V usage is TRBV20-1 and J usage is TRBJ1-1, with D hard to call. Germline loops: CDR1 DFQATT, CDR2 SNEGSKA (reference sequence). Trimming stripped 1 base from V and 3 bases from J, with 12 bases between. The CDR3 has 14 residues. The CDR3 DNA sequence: TGCAGTGCTAGAGGGCTGGTCCCGGACACTGAAGCTTTCTTT. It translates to CSARGLVPDTEAFF.

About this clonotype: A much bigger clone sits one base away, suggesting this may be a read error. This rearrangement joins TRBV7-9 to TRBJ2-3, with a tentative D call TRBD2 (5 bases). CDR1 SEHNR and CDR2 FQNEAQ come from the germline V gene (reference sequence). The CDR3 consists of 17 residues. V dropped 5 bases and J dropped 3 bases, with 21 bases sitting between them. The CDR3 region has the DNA TGTGCCAGCAGCCCCCCGTCTAGCTGGAGAAGTACAGATACGCAGTATTTT. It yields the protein CASSPPSSWRSTDTQYF.

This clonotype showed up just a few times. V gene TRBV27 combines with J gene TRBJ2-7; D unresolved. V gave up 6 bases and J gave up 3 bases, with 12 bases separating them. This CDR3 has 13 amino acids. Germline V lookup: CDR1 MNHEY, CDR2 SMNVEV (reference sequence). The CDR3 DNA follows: TGTGCCAGCAGGGGCCTAGGGTACTACGAGCAGTACTTC. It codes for CASRGLGYYEQYF.

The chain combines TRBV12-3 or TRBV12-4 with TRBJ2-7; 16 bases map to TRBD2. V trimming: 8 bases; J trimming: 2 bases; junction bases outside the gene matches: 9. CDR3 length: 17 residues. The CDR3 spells CASSPPGLAGGTYEQYF. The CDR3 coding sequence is TGTGCCAGCTCACCACCGGGACTAGCGGGAGGGACCTACGAGCAGTACTTC.

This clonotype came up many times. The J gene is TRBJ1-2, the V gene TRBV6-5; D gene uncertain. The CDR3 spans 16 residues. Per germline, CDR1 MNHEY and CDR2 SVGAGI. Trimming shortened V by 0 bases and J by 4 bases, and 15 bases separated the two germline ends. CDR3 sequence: CASSYSTASGGYGYTF. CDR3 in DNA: TGTGCCAGCAGTTACTCGACGGCCAGTGGAGGCTATGGCTACACCTTC.

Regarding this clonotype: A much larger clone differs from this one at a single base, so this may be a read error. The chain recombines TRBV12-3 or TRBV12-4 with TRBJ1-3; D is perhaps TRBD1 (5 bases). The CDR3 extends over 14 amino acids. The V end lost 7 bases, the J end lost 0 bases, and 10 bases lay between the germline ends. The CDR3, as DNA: TGTGCCAGCAAGACAGAAACCTCTGGAAACACCATATATTTT. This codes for CASKTETSGNTIYF.

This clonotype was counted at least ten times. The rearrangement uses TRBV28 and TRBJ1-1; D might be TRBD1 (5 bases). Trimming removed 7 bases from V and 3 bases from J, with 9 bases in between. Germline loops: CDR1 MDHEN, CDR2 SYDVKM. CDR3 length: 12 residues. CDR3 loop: CASNGGDTEAFF. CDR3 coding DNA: TGTGCCAGCAATGGGGGGGACACTGAAGCTTTCTTT.